These T cell receptor beta chains were read from a single sample in a study of T cell responses to AZD1222 COVID-19 vaccine. The table came from immunoSEQ multiplex PCR; TCRdb's copy has only in-frame clones and leaves some out. Among about 70,000 clones, around 90% were seen once, and the ten largest hold approximately 4.8%. The input for sequencing was peripheral blood, taken 28 days after the second dose of the MenACWY control vaccine. The receptors here all came from an adult who received the MenACWY meningococcal vaccine as a control. Each CDR3 is given with its conserved first and last residue. The D gene is left open where the match is weak. Size is omitted from some rows. Given values are once, few, many or a class for expanded clones.

d_call	j_call	v_call	clone_size	cdr3_nt	cdr3_aa
-	TRBJ2-2	TRBV5-4	-	TGTGCCAGCAGCTTGGGGCCCGCAGGGGAGCTGTTTTTT	CASSLGPAGELFF
-	TRBJ1-5	TRBV28	-	TGTGCCAGTCGATGGGGGGAGGTTCAGCCCCAGCATTTT	CASRWGEVQPQHF
TRBD1	TRBJ2-7	TRBV6-2/TRBV6-3	-	TGTGCCAGCAGCATCACAGGGGGGACCGAGCAGTACTTC	CASSITGGTEQYF
-	TRBJ1-1	TRBV29-1	once	TGCAGCGTTGAAAGTACCTGGGGCACTGAAGCTTTCTTT	CSVESTWGTEAFF
-	TRBJ1-6	TRBV28	once	TGTGCCAGCAGTAACAGAAATAATTCACCCCTCCACTTT	CASSNRNNSPLHF
-	TRBJ1-2	TRBV5-6	-	TGTGCCAGCAGCTTGTTTGGCCAGGGGTATGGCTACACCTTC	CASSLFGQGYGYTF
TRBD1	TRBJ2-5	TRBV7-7	-	TGTGCCAGCAGCTCTCCACAACAGGGGGCAGGAGAGACCCAGTACTTC	CASSSPQQGAGETQYF
TRBD1	TRBJ2-2	TRBV28	-	TGTGCCAGCAGTACCCGGACAGGGGTTACCGGGGAGCTGTTTTTT	CASSTRTGVTGELFF
-	TRBJ2-7	TRBV28	-	TGTGCCAGCAGCGAAGGGGTCCACGAGCAGTACTTC	CASSEGVHEQYF
-	TRBJ1-2	TRBV18	-	TGTGCCAGCTCACCGGACAGCTATGGCTACACCTTC	CASSPDSYGYTF